This TCR beta chain came from a study of identical twins. Whole-study findings and limits: Invariant populations such as MAIT and iNKT cells could partly muddle zero-insertion analyses.

Worth noting for this clonotype: Its specificity is not known.

The ends were cut back, 8 bases at V and 7 bases at J, with 12 bases in the middle. The CDR3 is 11 amino acids. Germline lookup yields CDR1 SQVTM and CDR2 ANQGSEA. From the 5' RACE reads, TCRdb called clonotypes with MiXCR, one entry per CDR3 protein. In the table there are some 300,000 distinct CDR3 sequences, approximately 13% of which are singletons. This sample also appeared in a second study, on yellow fever vaccine responses in identical twins.

Sequenced input: CD8+ T cells sorted from blood. The sequence was obtained from a woman younger than 35 in good health. This chain links TRBV29-1 with TRBJ2-1, with D possibly being TRBD2 (6 bases). CDR3 sequence: CSTSGRNEQFF. Written as DNA, the CDR3 is TGCAGCACATCAGGGAGGAATGAGCAGTTCTTC.